This T cell receptor (beta chain) was sequenced in a study of cytomegalovirus exposure and HLA in healthy donors. General study points: Trimming of TCR beta V- and J-genes showed a link, identified in a later analysis, to a missense DCLRE1C variant. One later analysis reportedly identified an Asian-associated ancestry cluster that showed fewer N-insertions than the roughly 720-donor mean.

PCR was performed using 60 Vbeta and 13 Jbeta primers. Sequenced by immunoSEQ multiplex PCR; TCRdb stores in-frame clones only, minus some. The table lists some 160,000 clones, approximately 9% of them singletons. This clone came up a few times. Antigen unknown. The CDR3 covers 17 residues. The TCR was taken from a male donor in good health and CMV-seronegative. Material for sequencing was PBMCs. V is TRBV21-1 and J is TRBJ2-1; whether TRBD2, the table's D call, matches the DNA was not checked. TRBV21-1 is classified as a pseudogene. This CDR3 reads CASRRGTGTSGRYEQFF. The CDR3 region has the DNA TGTGCCAGCAGAAGGGGGACCGGGACTAGCGGGAGATATGAGCAGTTCTTC.